This T cell receptor (beta chain) was sequenced in a study of Graves' ophthalmopathy and Graves' hyperthyroidism. The study's findings and limits: Blood also held most thyroid clonotypes expanded above 0.001 frequency. The model predicted progression of ophthalmopathy with a sensitivity of around 70%, and its specificity was 72.22%.

To note about this clonotype: Its antigen is not known.

TCR beta CDR3 amplification used RNA transcripts. Amplification began with first-round RT-PCR using HTBI primers, then second-round multiplex PCR was performed. TCRdb re-called the multiplex PCR reads with MiXCR, one entry per CDR3 protein. The sample includes 450,000 to 600,000 distinct CDR3 sequences, 35% to 45% of them seen just once. The CDR3 has 14 residues. From germline, CDR1 is SEHNR and CDR2 FQNEAQ (reference sequence). Deletions cut 3 bases from V and 5 bases from J, with 13 bases between. The chain combines TRBV7-9 with TRBJ2-5, with D perhaps TRBD1 (6 bases). This sequence was found in an adult man with Graves' hyperthyroidism. The sequenced material came from peripheral blood or thyroid tissue (not recorded which). The CDR3 region is CASSFLGGRETQYF. DNA for the CDR3: TGTGCCAGCAGCTTTCTAGGGGGACGGGAGACCCAGTACTTC.